This T cell receptor beta chain was found in a study of blood T cell repertoires in COVID-19. Libraries were prepared by immunoSEQ multiplex PCR; TCRdb keeps only in-frame clonotypes and omits some of them. The data show 150,000 or so clones, more than 75% seen once. V shed 2 bases and J 7 bases; nucleotides not matched to a gene: 2. The germline V gene has CDR1 SGDLS and CDR2 YYNGEE. The CDR3 length is 15 residues. In this sample, this clone turned up once. The sequencing input was peripheral blood. The sequence derives from a man aged 18 to 35 with acute or convalescent COVID-19. J is TRBJ2-1 and V is TRBV9; TRBD2 matches at 14 bases. CDR3 loop: CASSVTSGGANEQFF. The CDR3 bases are TGTGCCAGCAGCGTGACTAGCGGGGGGGCTAATGAGCAGTTCTTC.